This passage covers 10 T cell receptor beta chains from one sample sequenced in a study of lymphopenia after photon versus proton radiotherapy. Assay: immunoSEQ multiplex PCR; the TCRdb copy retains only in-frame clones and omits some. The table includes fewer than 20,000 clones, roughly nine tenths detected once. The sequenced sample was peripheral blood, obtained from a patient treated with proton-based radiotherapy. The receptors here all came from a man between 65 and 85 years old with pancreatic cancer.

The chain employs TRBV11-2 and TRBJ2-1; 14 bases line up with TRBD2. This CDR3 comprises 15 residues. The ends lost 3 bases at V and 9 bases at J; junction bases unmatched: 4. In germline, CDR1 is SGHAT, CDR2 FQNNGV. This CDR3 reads CASSLTSGGAGEQFF. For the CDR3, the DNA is TGTGCCAGCAGCTTGACTAGCGGGGGGGCTGGTGAGCAGTTCTTC.

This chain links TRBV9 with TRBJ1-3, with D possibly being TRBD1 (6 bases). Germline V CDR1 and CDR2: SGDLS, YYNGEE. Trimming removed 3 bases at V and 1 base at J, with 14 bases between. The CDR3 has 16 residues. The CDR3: CASSATGFESGNTIYF. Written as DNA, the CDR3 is TGTGCCAGCAGCGCCACAGGGTTTGAATCTGGAAACACCATATATTTT.

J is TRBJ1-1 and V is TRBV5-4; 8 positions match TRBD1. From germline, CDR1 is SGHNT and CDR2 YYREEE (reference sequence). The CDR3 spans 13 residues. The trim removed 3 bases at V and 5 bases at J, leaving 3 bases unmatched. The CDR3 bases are TGTGCCAGCAGCTCTGACAGGGGAACTGAAGCTTTCTTT. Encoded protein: CASSSDRGTEAFF.

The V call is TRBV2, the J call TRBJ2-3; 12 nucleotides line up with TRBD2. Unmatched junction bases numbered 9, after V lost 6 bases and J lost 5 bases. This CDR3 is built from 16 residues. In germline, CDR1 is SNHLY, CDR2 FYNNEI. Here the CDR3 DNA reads TGTGCCAGCAGAAGACTAGCGGGGGTTAGGGAAGATACGCAGTATTTT. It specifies CASRRLAGVREDTQYF.

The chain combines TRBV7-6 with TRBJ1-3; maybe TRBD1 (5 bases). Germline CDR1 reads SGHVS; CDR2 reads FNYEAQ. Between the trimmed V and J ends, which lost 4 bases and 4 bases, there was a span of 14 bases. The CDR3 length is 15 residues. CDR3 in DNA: TGTGCCAGCAGCTCGTCAGGGTTGTTCGGAAACACCATATATTTT. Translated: CASSSSGLFGNTIYF.

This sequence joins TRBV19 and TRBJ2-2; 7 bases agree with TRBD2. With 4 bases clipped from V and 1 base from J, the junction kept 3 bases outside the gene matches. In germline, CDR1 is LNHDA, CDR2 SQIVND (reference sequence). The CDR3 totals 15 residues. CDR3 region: CASSTLAGNTGELFF. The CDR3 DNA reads TGTGCCAGTAGTACCTTAGCGGGGAACACCGGGGAGCTGTTTTTT.

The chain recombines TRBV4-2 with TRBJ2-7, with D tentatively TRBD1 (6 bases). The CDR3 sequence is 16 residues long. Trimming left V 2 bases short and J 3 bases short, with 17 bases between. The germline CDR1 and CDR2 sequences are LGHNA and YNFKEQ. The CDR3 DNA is TGTGCCAGCAGCCAACAACAGGGTGACCCTGGCTACGAGCAGTACTTC. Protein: CASSQQQGDPGYEQYF.

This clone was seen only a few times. The CDR3 DNA follows: TGCGCCAGCAGCTCCAAATACGAGCAGTACTTC. It specifies CASSSKYEQYF. The V call is TRBV5-1, the J call TRBJ2-7; D not certain. CDR1 is SGHRS and CDR2 is YFSETQ in the germline V gene. Trimming left V 3 bases short and J 4 bases short, with 5 bases between. The CDR3 spans 11 residues.

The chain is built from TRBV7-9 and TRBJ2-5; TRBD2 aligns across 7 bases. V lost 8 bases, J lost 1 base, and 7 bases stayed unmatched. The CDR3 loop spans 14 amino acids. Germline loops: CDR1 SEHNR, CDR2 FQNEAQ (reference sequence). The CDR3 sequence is CASGNLAVQETQYF. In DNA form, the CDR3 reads TGTGCCAGCGGAAACCTAGCGGTCCAAGAGACCCAGTACTTC.

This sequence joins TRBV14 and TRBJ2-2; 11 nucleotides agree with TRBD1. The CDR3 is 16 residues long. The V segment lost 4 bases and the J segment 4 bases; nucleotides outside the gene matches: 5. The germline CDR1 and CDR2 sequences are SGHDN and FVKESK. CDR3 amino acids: CASSLGGQGATGELFF. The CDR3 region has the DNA TGTGCCAGCAGCCTGGGTGGACAGGGGGCCACCGGGGAGCTGTTTTTT.